The 32 T cell receptor beta chains below all came from one sample that was sequenced in a study of post-analysis software for immune sequencing data. Points from the study as a whole: With TRBV5-6, TRBV5-1 and TRBV20-1 included, 5 or 6 TRBV segments were more frequent in patients than in controls.

Included in the TCR beta cDNA libraries were unique molecular identifiers. TCRdb independently ran MiXCR on the PCR reads; one entry per CDR3 protein. The table records about 770,000 distinct CDR3 sequences, under 60% of them present only once. For these TCRs, the target antigens are not known. Sequenced input: blood. Source of these receptors: a girl under 18 with multiple sclerosis.

The CDR3 here is CASSYPRTGGKNIQYF. In DNA form, the CDR3 reads TGTGCCAGCAGTTACCCACGGACAGGGGGCAAAAACATTCAGTACTTC. The chain carries TRBV6-5 and TRBJ2-4; the match to TRBD1 covers 10 bases. J lost 3 bases, V lost 2 bases, and 4 bases had no gene match. Germline assignment: CDR1 MNHEY and CDR2 SVGAGI. The CDR3 has 16 amino acids.

This clonotype showed up just a few times. This chain connects TRBV7-2 to TRBJ2-7; possible D gene TRBD2, 7 bases. This CDR3 is 14 amino acids long. The V gene lost 4 bases and the J gene lost 3 bases, with 13 bases spanning the gap. CDR1 is SGHTA and CDR2 is FQGNSA in the germline V gene. In DNA, the CDR3 is TGTGCCAGCAGCTCCGGGGGCGGGAGCTACGAGCAGTACTTC. It encodes CASSSGGGSYEQYF. The full variable domain, completed using reference TRBV7-2 and TRBJ2-7, is GAGVSQSPSNKVTEKGKDVELRCDPISGHTALYWYRQSLGQGLEFLIYFQGNSAPDKSGLPSDRFSAERTGGSVSTLTIQRTQQEDSAVYLCASSSGGGSYEQYFGPGTRLTVT.

In this sample, this clonotype turned up many times. The CDR3 reads CSALAHGQDTQYF. CDR3 coding DNA: TGCAGCGCGCTAGCGCACGGTCAGGATACGCAGTATTTT. V gene TRBV29-1 combines with J gene TRBJ2-3; the D gene is possibly TRBD2 (6 bases). The germline CDR1 and CDR2 sequences are SQVTM and ANQGSEA. V was trimmed by 7 bases and J by 6 bases, leaving 17 bases between them. CDR3 length: 13 residues.

Only a few counts were recorded for this clonotype. The rearrangement uses TRBV4-3 and TRBJ2-7, with D unresolved. The tail of the sequence fits TRBJ2-5 better, so the J call may be wrong. The germline V gene has CDR1 LGHNA and CDR2 YSLEER. The CDR3 length is 15 residues. The CDR3 is CASSQDFRAEETQYF. The CDR3 DNA follows: TGCGCCAGCAGCCAAGATTTCCGTGCGGAAGAGACCCAGTACTTC.

The table lists this clonotype with many counts. The chain links TRBV10-3 to TRBJ2-1; 11 bases are a match to TRBD2. Per germline, CDR1 ENHRY and CDR2 SYGVKD. Trimming at V came to 7 bases and at J to 8 bases, leaving 10 bases not matched to a gene. The CDR3 consists of 15 residues. CDR3 DNA sequence: TGTGCCATCAAGACGACTAGCGGGATTGTGGATGAGCAGTTCTTC. It codes for CAIKTTSGIVDEQFF.

J is TRBJ2-4 and V is TRBV6-1; 9 bases match TRBD1. Judging by the DNA end, TRBJ2-7 fits better; the J call may be wrong. CDR3 length: 14 residues. Germline lookup yields CDR1 MNHNS and CDR2 SASEGT. The CDR3 region has the DNA TGTGCCAGCAGTGATCACCGGGACAGGGACGAGCAGTACTTC. This gives the protein CASSDHRDRDEQYF.

The chain has TRBV6-1 and TRBJ1-6; TRBD1 matches at 7 bases. Per the germline V gene, CDR1 is MNHNS and CDR2 is SASEGT. CDR3 length: 17 residues. V trimming: 7 bases; J trimming: 8 bases; junction bases outside the gene matches: 17. CDR3 residues: CASIPYGTAVFDSPLHF. CDR3 DNA sequence: TGTGCCAGCATCCCTTATGGGACAGCCGTCTTCGATTCACCCCTCCACTTT.

The gene calls are TRBV10-3 and TRBJ2-7; 7 nucleotides align to TRBD1. Germline V gene sequence: CDR1 ENHRY, CDR2 SYGVKD. The CDR3 runs 14 residues. Germline trimming cut 3 bases from V and 2 bases from J; bases unmatched to any gene: 4. The DNA for the CDR3 is TGTGCCATCAGTGAACCGGGACAGACCTACGAGCAGTACTTC. Its translation is CAISEPGQTYEQYF.

This rearrangement joins TRBV5-5 to TRBJ2-3; 10 positions match TRBD2. After removal of 0 bases from V and 1 base from J, the junction contained 11 bases not matched to a gene. CDR1 SGHKS and CDR2 YYEKEE come from the germline V gene (reference sequence). The CDR3 is 19 residues long. The CDR3 region has the DNA TGTGCCAGCAGCTTGGTGCTTAGGGGACTAGCGTACGGCACAGATACGCAGTATTTT. Translated: CASSLVLRGLAYGTDTQYF.

This clonotype was detected only a few times. A read error may be the cause here, since a much bigger clone is one base away. J is TRBJ2-4 and V is TRBV20-1; 7 bases fit TRBD2. The J call may not be correct, given that the DNA end is closer to TRBJ2-7. Germline V gene data show CDR1 as DFQATT and CDR2 as SNEGSKA (reference sequence). The CDR3 length is 15 residues. CDR3 coding DNA: TGCAGTGCTCGCGCAAGGGAGGGATCAACCTTCGAGCAGTACTTC. Amino acid sequence: CSARAREGSTFEQYF.

The genes are TRBV6-2 or TRBV6-3 and TRBJ2-7; TRBD2 might be the D (5 bases). This CDR3 is built from 12 residues. The germline gives CDR1 MNHEY, CDR2 SVGEGT. V gave up 8 bases and J gave up 5 bases, with 13 bases separating them. CDR3 coding DNA: TGTGCCAGCGTAGGACTGCCCCACGAGCAGTACTTC. Its translation: CASVGLPHEQYF.

This rearrangement joins TRBV19 to TRBJ2-3, with D possibly being TRBD2 (5 bases). V was pared by 0 bases and J by 5 bases, with 9 bases between. The CDR3 consists of 14 residues. Germline V CDR1 and CDR2: LNHDA, SQIVND (reference sequence). The CDR3 coding sequence is TGTGCCAGTAGTATAGAAGAGGGCCGAGATACGCAGTATTTT. Its translation: CASSIEEGRDTQYF.

This chain uses TRBV7-2 with TRBJ2-3, with 10 bases fitting TRBD2. This CDR3 is built from 16 residues. The V segment lost 0 bases and the J segment 1 base; nucleotides outside the gene matches: 1. Germline-derived CDR1 and CDR2 are SGHTA and FQGNSA. CDR3 nucleotide sequence: TGTGCCAGCAGCTTAGCCGGGACTAGCGGCACAGATACGCAGTATTTT. Translated: CASSLAGTSGTDTQYF.

The chain couples TRBV5-5 to TRBJ2-7, with D hard to call. The germline V gene has CDR1 SGHKS and CDR2 YYEKEE (reference sequence). This CDR3 comprises 14 residues. V was cut by 0 bases and J by 1 base, with 8 bases left in between. Written as DNA, the CDR3 is TGTGCCAGCAGCTTGGAGCCGGAATCCTACGAGCAGTACTTC. Translating gives CASSLEPESYEQYF. Using reference TRBV5-5 and TRBJ2-7 for the parts outside the CDR3, the full variable domain is DAGVTQSPTHLIKTRGQQVTLRCSPISGHKSVSWYQQVLGQGPQFIFQYYEKEERGRGNFPDRFSARQFPNYSSELNVNALLLGDSALYLCASSLEPESYEQYFGPGTRLTVT.

The rearrangement uses TRBV7-3 and TRBJ2-3, with unresolved D. The V gene's germline CDR1 is SGHTA and CDR2 FQGTGA. This CDR3 has 14 residues. Trimming shortened V by 5 bases and J by 2 bases, and 11 bases separated the two germline ends. In DNA, the CDR3 is TGTGCCAGCAGCAGAGGCCTATACACAGATACGCAGTATTTT. Protein product: CASSRGLYTDTQYF.

This clonotype was observed a few times. The CDR3 spells CASTDPGTGATYEQYF. The CDR3 DNA reads as TGTGCCAGCACTGATCCCGGGACAGGGGCTACCTACGAGCAGTACTTC. The chain has TRBV5-5 and TRBJ2-7; TRBD1 agrees at 10 bases. The CDR3 covers 16 residues. V dropped 6 bases and J dropped 2; count of bases not matched to a gene: 11. CDR1 is SGHKS, CDR2 YYEKEE, per germline (reference sequence).

The table lists this clonotype with a count of one. The chain joins TRBV28 to TRBJ2-5; D possibly matches TRBD1 or TRBD2 (6 bases each). The V gene's germline CDR1 is MDHEN and CDR2 SYDVKM. The V gene lost 3 bases and the J gene lost 3 bases, with 23 bases spanning the gap. The CDR3 consists of 18 residues. The CDR3 nucleotides read TGTGCCAGCAGTTTGGGAGGTTCGAGGGGGATCCTAAAAGAGACCCAGTACTTC. It is translated as CASSLGGSRGILKETQYF.

This clonotype was detected a few times. The chain has TRBV7-9 and TRBJ2-7; a weak D match, TRBD2 (7 bases). Deletions cut 5 bases from V and 5 bases from J, with 13 bases between. The CDR3 totals 13 residues. Germline CDR1 and CDR2: SEHNR and FQNEAQ (reference sequence). CDR3 residues: CASSAAGANEQYF. CDR3 coding DNA: TGTGCCAGCAGCGCCGCGGGGGCCAACGAGCAGTACTTC.

The chain links TRBV12-3 or TRBV12-4 to TRBJ2-4; D ambiguous. The CDR3 sequence is 15 residues long. V gave up 4 bases and J gave up 0 bases, with 10 bases separating them. Written as DNA, the CDR3 is TGTGCCAGCAGTTCAGGACCTGAAGCCAAAAACATTCAGTACTTC. This sequence encodes CASSSGPEAKNIQYF.

This clonotype was observed a few times. The chain combines TRBV7-3 with TRBJ2-3; TRBD2 matches 7 bases. Germline V lookup: CDR1 SGHTA, CDR2 FQGTGA. With 1 base clipped from V and 4 bases from J, the junction kept 11 bases outside the gene matches. The CDR3 is made up of 17 amino acids. The CDR3 region is CASSLIASGPHSDTQYF. In nucleotides, the CDR3 is TGTGCCAGCAGCTTAATCGCTAGCGGACCACACTCAGATACGCAGTATTTT.

This sequence joins TRBV5-1 and TRBJ2-2, with a possible D match to TRBD2 (6 bases). Germline V gene lookup returns CDR1 SGHRS and CDR2 YFSETQ. There are 16 residues in the CDR3. With 0 bases removed from V and 5 bases from J, the gap between germline ends came to 14 bases. The CDR3 region has the DNA TGCGCCAGCAGCTTGGAGGGACTCTCCAGGACCGGGGAGCTGTTTTTT. Translating it yields CASSLEGLSRTGELFF.

The chain combines TRBV5-1 with TRBJ2-3; 11 bases map to TRBD2. This CDR3 region has 17 residues. The V and J ends lost 3 bases and 5 bases, in that order; junction bases with no gene match: 11. Germline V gene lookup returns CDR1 SGHRS and CDR2 YFSETQ. DNA for the CDR3: TGCGCCAGCAGCTCGGGACTAGCGGCCTCATGGAAAGATACGCAGTATTTT. Translating it yields CASSSGLAASWKDTQYF.

This sequence joins TRBV10-1 and TRBJ2-1, with a tentative D call TRBD2 (5 bases). CDR1 WNHNN and CDR2 SYGVQD come from the germline V gene (reference sequence). V was shortened by 5 bases and J by 0 bases, with 20 bases between the two germline ends. CDR3 length equals 18 residues. CDR3: CASSPRGFQRYSYNEQFF. The DNA of the CDR3 is TGCGCCAGCAGTCCCCGGGGTTTTCAGCGCTACTCCTACAATGAGCAGTTCTTC.

V and J are TRBV20-1 and TRBJ2-7; the match to TRBD1 covers 9 bases. The germline V gene has CDR1 DFQATT and CDR2 SNEGSKA (reference sequence). There are 15 residues in the CDR3. J was trimmed by 5 bases and V by 0 bases; bases with no gene match: 8. The CDR3 spells CSARDGGTGKDEQYF. The CDR3 bases are TGCAGTGCTAGAGATGGGGGGACAGGGAAAGACGAGCAGTACTTC.

The V call is TRBV7-3, the J call TRBJ2-3; 8 nucleotides agree with TRBD2. The CDR3 consists of 14 residues. V lost 2 bases and J lost 4; bases outside the gene matches: 2. Germline loops: CDR1 SGHTA, CDR2 FQGTGA. Here the CDR3 DNA reads TGTGCCAGCAGCTTAGCGGGAGGCTCAGATACGCAGTATTTT. Translating it yields CASSLAGGSDTQYF.

About this clonotype: It may be a read error: a sequence one base away is much more abundant. This rearrangement joins TRBV5-1 to TRBJ2-3; the match to TRBD2 covers 7 bases. Germline CDR1 and CDR2: SGHRS and YFSETQ. This CDR3 spans 13 amino acids. The CDR3 region has the DNA TGCGCCAGCAGCTCGGGGGGACGAGAAACGCGGTATTTT. Its protein product is CASSSGGRETRYF.

This sequence joins TRBV5-1 and TRBJ2-1, with D unresolved. The V end lost 1 base, the J end lost 3 bases, and 11 bases lay between the germline ends. This CDR3 contains 15 residues. Germline assignment: CDR1 SGHRS and CDR2 YFSETQ. The CDR3 is CASSLQDGIYNEQFF. CDR3 sequence (DNA): TGCGCCAGCAGCTTGCAGGACGGAATCTACAATGAGCAGTTCTTC. The full variable domain, in which reference TRBV5-1 and TRBJ2-1 provide the parts outside the CDR3, is KAGVTQTPRYLIKTRGQQVTLSCSPISGHRSVSWYQQTPGQGLQFLFEYFSETQRNKGNFPGRFSGRQFSNSRSEMNVSTLELGDSALYLCASSLQDGIYNEQFFGPGTRLTVL.

On this clonotype: The junction differs from germline at one of its ends, possibly a read error. The J gene is TRBJ1-2, the V gene TRBV6-5, with a tentative D call TRBD1 (5 bases). The length of the CDR3 is 16 residues. Germline loops: CDR1 MNHEY, CDR2 SVGAGI. In DNA form, the CDR3 reads TGTGCCAGCAGTTACTCGGCCGCGGTCAGGGCTAATGGCTGCACCTTC. Its protein is CASSYSAAVRANGCTF.

The chain uses TRBV10-3 and TRBJ2-1; D is unclear. Trimming stripped 6 bases from V and 4 bases from J, with 10 bases between. The CDR3 loop spans 13 amino acids. Germline V gene sequence: CDR1 ENHRY, CDR2 SYGVKD. The CDR3 bases are TGTGCCATCAGGGACCCCATGTACAATGAGCAGTTCTTC. Translation: CAIRDPMYNEQFF.

A word on this clonotype: One junction end does not reproduce the germline sequence, and a read error may be involved. The V call is TRBV7-3, the J call TRBJ2-6, with D tentatively TRBD1 (5 bases). This CDR3 comprises 16 residues. Germline assignment: CDR1 SGHTA and CDR2 FQGTGA. The CDR3 reads CASSPRAQAGANVPTF. The CDR3 DNA follows: TGTGCCAGCAGCCCTAGGGCGCAAGCTGGGGCCAACGTCCCGACTTTC.

This clonotype has only a few counts. V usage is TRBV7-8 and J usage is TRBJ1-6, with D possibly matching TRBD1 (6 bases). This CDR3 has 16 residues. Germline V gene data show CDR1 as SGHVS and CDR2 as FQNEAQ. V was clipped by 5 bases and J by 7 bases, with 18 bases between them. CDR3 protein: CASSRKRTEGNSPLHF. CDR3 bases: TGTGCCAGCAGCCGGAAGAGGACAGAAGGGAATTCACCCCTCCACTTT.

The chain carries TRBV7-2 and TRBJ1-2; D gene unclear. The germline V gene has CDR1 SGHTA and CDR2 FQGNSA. This CDR3 has 14 amino acids. Trimming pared 6 bases from V and 4 bases from J, leaving 15 bases between. The CDR3, as DNA: TGTGCCAGCAGTTCGGGCCTCGCGGGCTATGGCTACACCTTC. It encodes CASSSGLAGYGYTF. The variable domain in full, with the rest retrieved from reference TRBV7-2 and TRBJ1-2, is GAGVSQSPSNKVTEKGKDVELRCDPISGHTALYWYRQSLGQGLEFLIYFQGNSAPDKSGLPSDRFSAERTGGSVSTLTIQRTQQEDSAVYLCASSSGLAGYGYTFGSGTRLTVV.